Following are 14 T cell receptor beta chains from one sample sequenced in a study of cytomegalovirus exposure and HLA in healthy donors. Amplification used 60 Vbeta primers and 13 Jbeta primers. Clones were read by immunoSEQ multiplex PCR, and TCRdb kept only the in-frame ones, dropping some. The table gives about 210,000 clones; the top ten clones make up roughly 0.98% of it. The material sequenced was PBMCs. Receptors originate from a woman aged 25 to 39 in good health and CMV-seropositive.

This chain uses TRBV10-1 with TRBJ2-2; TRBD1 might be the D (5 bases). The V end lost 4 bases, the J end lost 5 bases, and 11 bases lay between the germline ends. This CDR3 contains 14 residues. Per germline, CDR1 WNHNN and CDR2 SYGVQD (reference sequence). As DNA, the CDR3 is TGCGCCAGCAGTGTGGGGCGCGAGACCGGGGAGCTGTTTTTT. Translated: CASSVGRETGELFF.

The V and J genes are TRBV18 and TRBJ1-2, with D possibly matching TRBD1 (5 bases). The CDR3 runs 14 residues. V lost 3 bases and J 5 bases, leaving 13 bases between the germline ends. Per the germline V gene, CDR1 is KGHSH and CDR2 is LQKENI. The CDR3 is CASSPTGKGYGYTF. The CDR3 DNA reads TGTGCCAGCTCACCGACCGGAAAGGGGTATGGCTACACCTTC.

This chain joins TRBV20-1 and TRBJ1-2; possible D gene TRBD1, 6 bases. This CDR3 region has 11 residues. Germline CDR1 reads DFQATT; CDR2 reads SNEGSKA (reference sequence). The CDR3 sequence is CRLGTNYGYTF. CDR3 coding DNA: TGCAGACTCGGGACAAACTATGGCTACACCTTC.

The chain recombines TRBV27 with TRBJ2-7, with 9 nucleotides matching TRBD1. The CDR3 runs 16 residues. J lost 1 base, V lost 6 bases, and 10 bases had no gene match. Germline V CDR1 and CDR2: MNHEY, SMNVEV (reference sequence). CDR3 residues: CASRMKPGQGSYEQYF. In nucleotides, the CDR3 is TGTGCCAGCAGGATGAAACCGGGACAGGGATCCTACGAGCAGTACTTC.

CDR3 nucleotides: TGTGCCAGCAGCGTAGCCGGGACAGGGCAGCAGTACTTC. Encoded protein: CASSVAGTGQQYF. The J gene is TRBJ2-7, the V gene TRBV9, with TRBD1 identical over 9 bases. V shed 0 bases and J 8 bases; nucleotides not matched to a gene: 3. Germline CDR1 SGDLS, CDR2 YYNGEE. CDR3 length: 13 residues.

J is TRBJ2-5 and V is TRBV14; TRBD1 aligns across 8 bases. V lost 1 base, J lost 3 bases, and 4 bases stayed unmatched. Germline CDR1 reads SGHDN; CDR2 reads FVKESK. There are 15 residues in the CDR3. DNA for the CDR3: TGTGCCAGCAGCCAAGCCCAGGGGGCGGAAGAGACCCAGTACTTC. Translating it yields CASSQAQGAEETQYF.

The V call is TRBV7-9, the J call TRBJ1-5; TRBD1 is a possible D gene (6 bases). This CDR3 is 17 amino acids long. Per germline, CDR1 SEHNR and CDR2 FQNEAQ (reference sequence). V shed 1 base and J shed 3 bases, with 16 bases lying between them. The CDR3 sequence is CASSLGRDRTYNQPQHF. The CDR3 nucleotides read TGTGCCAGCAGCTTAGGGCGAGACAGGACCTACAATCAGCCCCAGCATTTT.

V usage is TRBV19 and J usage is TRBJ1-2; perhaps TRBD1 as D (5 bases). The CDR3 sequence is 13 residues long. V shed 3 bases and J shed 8 bases, with 13 bases lying between them. Germline V gives CDR1 LNHDA, CDR2 SQIVND (reference sequence). This CDR3 reads CASSIDSYTGYTF. CDR3 sequence (DNA): TGTGCCAGTAGTATCGACAGCTACACCGGCTACACCTTC.

The chain carries TRBV11-2 and TRBJ2-1; tentative D call: TRBD1 (6 bases). V lost 7 bases and J lost 0, with 19 bases in between. CDR1 is SGHAT and CDR2 is FQNNGV in the germline V gene. This CDR3 has 17 residues. The CDR3 DNA follows: TGTGCCAGCAACCCTCCAGGGGCGGCCAGCTCCTACAATGAGCAGTTCTTC. Translation gives CASNPPGAASSYNEQFF.

The CDR3 loop reads CASSLGQGSSYEQYF. The CDR3 DNA follows: TGTGCCAGCAGCTTAGGACAGGGGAGCTCCTACGAGCAGTACTTC. This sequence joins TRBV7-2 and TRBJ2-7; 8 bases are a match to TRBD1. From germline, CDR1 is SGHTA and CDR2 FQGNSA. The CDR3 covers 15 residues. V was pared by 1 base and J by 0 bases, with 2 bases of the junction left unmatched.

The rearrangement links TRBV11-2 to TRBJ2-3; 8 bases map to TRBD2. Germline assignment: CDR1 SGHAT and CDR2 FQNNGV. This CDR3 is 18 amino acids long. The V and J ends lost 5 bases and 6 bases, in that order; junction bases with no gene match: 19. CDR3 residues: CASSPPGGEGLFADTQYF. CDR3 nucleotides: TGTGCCAGCAGCCCCCCCGGGGGGGAGGGCCTCTTTGCTGATACGCAGTATTTT.

This chain uses TRBV27 with TRBJ1-1, with 9 bases fitting TRBD1. CDR3 length equals 16 residues. Looked up from germline, CDR1 is MNHEY and CDR2 is SMNVEV (reference sequence). V dropped 6 bases and J dropped 3; count of bases not matched to a gene: 11. CDR3 sequence reads: CASRYSGQGKDTEAFF. CDR3 nucleotide sequence: TGTGCCAGCAGGTACTCAGGACAGGGGAAGGACACTGAAGCTTTCTTT.

The J gene is TRBJ2-1, the V gene TRBV7-9, with 9 bases matching TRBD2. V was clipped by 1 base and J by 4 bases; unmatched bases: 11. CDR1 and CDR2 (germline): SEHNR, FQNEAQ (reference sequence). The CDR3 runs to 18 residues. The CDR3: CASSLVGGRASGYNEQFF. CDR3 nucleotides: TGTGCCAGCAGCTTAGTGGGCGGGAGGGCCTCGGGATACAATGAGCAGTTCTTC.

V gene TRBV7-8 combines with J gene TRBJ2-5, with 11 bases that match TRBD2. Germline values: CDR1 SGHVS, CDR2 FQNEAQ. The J segment lost 5 bases and the V segment lost 3 bases, leaving 5 bases of the junction unmatched. The CDR3 extends over 15 amino acids. The CDR3 DNA reads as TGTGCCAGCAGCTTGGGACTAGCGGCTTATGAGACCCAGTACTTC. Translated: CASSLGLAAYETQYF.